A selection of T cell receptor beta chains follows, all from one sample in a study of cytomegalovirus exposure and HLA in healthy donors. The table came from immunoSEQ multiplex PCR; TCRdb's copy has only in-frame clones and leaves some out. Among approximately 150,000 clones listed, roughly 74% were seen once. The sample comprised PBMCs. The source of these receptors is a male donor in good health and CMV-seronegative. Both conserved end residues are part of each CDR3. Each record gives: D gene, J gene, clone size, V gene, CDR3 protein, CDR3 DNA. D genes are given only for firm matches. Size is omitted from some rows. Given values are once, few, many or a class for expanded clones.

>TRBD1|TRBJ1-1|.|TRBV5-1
CASSSQGAGEAFF
TGCGCCAGCAGCTCGCAGGGGGCGGGTGAAGCTTTCTTT
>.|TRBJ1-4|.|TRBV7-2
CASTLQGSANEKLFF
TGTGCCAGCACCCTCCAGGGATCCGCTAATGAAAAACTGTTTTTT
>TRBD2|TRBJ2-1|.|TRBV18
CASSRQIVAGGQGNEQFF
TGTGCCAGCTCACGTCAGATTGTAGCGGGAGGCCAGGGCAATGAGCAGTTCTTC
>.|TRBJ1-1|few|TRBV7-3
CASSFAATDTEAFF
TGTGCCAGCAGCTTTGCCGCGACAGATACTGAAGCTTTCTTT
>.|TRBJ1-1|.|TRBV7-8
CASSLQGRTEAFF
TGTGCCAGCAGCTTACAGGGCCGTACTGAAGCTTTCTTT
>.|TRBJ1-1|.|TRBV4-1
CASSQGLGGTEAFF
TGCGCCAGCAGCCAAGGTCTCGGGGGGACTGAAGCTTTCTTT
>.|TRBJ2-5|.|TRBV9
CASSPGEGVETQYF
TGTGCCAGCAGCCCCGGCGAGGGGGTTGAGACCCAGTACTTC
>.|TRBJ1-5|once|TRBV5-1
CASSFQGTSGQPQHF
TGCGCCAGCAGCTTCCAGGGGACCTCGGGTCAGCCCCAGCATTTT
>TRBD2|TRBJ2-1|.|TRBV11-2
CASSVTGTSPYNEQFF
TGTGCCAGCAGCGTAACCGGGACTAGTCCCTACAATGAGCAGTTCTTC
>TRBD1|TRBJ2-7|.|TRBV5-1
CASSPLTGGSEQYF
TGCGCCAGCAGCCCTTTGACAGGGGGCAGCGAGCAGTACTTC
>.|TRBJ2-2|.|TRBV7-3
CASSLTLNTGELFF
TGTGCCAGCAGCTTAACTCTAAACACCGGGGAGCTGTTTTTT
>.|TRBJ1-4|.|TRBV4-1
CASSQDFGTTNEKLFF
TGCGCCAGCAGCCAAGATTTCGGTACAACTAATGAAAAACTGTTTTTT
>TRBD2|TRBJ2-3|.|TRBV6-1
CASRPSGGPTDTQYF
TGTGCCAGCAGACCTAGCGGGGGGCCCACAGATACGCAGTATTTT
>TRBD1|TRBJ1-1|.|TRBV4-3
CASSLRTGWATEAFF
TGCGCCAGCAGCCTCCGGACAGGGTGGGCCACTGAAGCTTTCTTT
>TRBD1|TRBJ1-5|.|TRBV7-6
CASSLWGRGQGDQPQHF
TGTGCCAGCAGCTTGTGGGGTCGGGGACAGGGCGATCAGCCCCAGCATTTT
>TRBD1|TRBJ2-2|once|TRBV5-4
CASSLGQGAIGELFF
TGTGCCAGCAGCTTGGGACAGGGGGCGATCGGGGAGCTGTTTTTT
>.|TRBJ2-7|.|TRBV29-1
CSVSDPQGQYF
TGCAGCGTTTCAGACCCTCAGGGGCAGTACTTC
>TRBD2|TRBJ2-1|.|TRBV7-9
CASSPSGSPYNEQFF
TGTGCCAGCAGCCCTAGCGGGAGCCCCTACAATGAGCAGTTCTTC
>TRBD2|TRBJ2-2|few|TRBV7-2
CASSLASGDTGELFF
TGTGCCAGCAGCTTAGCTAGCGGGGACACCGGGGAGCTGTTTTTT
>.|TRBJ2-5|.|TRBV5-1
CASSLDVGGAQETQYF
TGCGCCAGCAGCTTGGATGTGGGGGGGGCCCAAGAGACCCAGTACTTC
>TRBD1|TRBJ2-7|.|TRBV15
CATSRVGTAIYEQYF
TGTGCCACCAGCAGAGTTGGGACAGCTATTTACGAGCAGTACTTC
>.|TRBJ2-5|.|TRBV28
CASSFYGETQYF
TGTGCCAGCAGTTTCTACGGAGAGACCCAGTACTTC
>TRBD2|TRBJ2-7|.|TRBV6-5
CASSSGGGAYEQYF
TGTGCCAGCAGTTCCGGCGGGGGGGCCTACGAGCAGTACTTC
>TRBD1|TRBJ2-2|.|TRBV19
CASSITGTGRSGELFF
TGTGCCAGTAGTATAACCGGGACAGGGAGATCCGGGGAGCTGTTTTTT
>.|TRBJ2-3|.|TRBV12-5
CASGLDRLELSQDTQYF
TGTGCTAGTGGTTTGGATAGGCTAGAATTATCTCAGGATACGCAGTATTTT
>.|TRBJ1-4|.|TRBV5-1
CASSLAPGSDEKLFF
TGCGCCAGCAGCTTGGCCCCGGGGTCCGATGAAAAACTGTTTTTT
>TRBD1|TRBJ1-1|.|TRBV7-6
CASSLGGGQVKAFF
TGTGCCAGCAGCTTAGGAGGTGGACAGGTGAAAGCTTTCTTT
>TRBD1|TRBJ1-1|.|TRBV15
CATSRTGAAGTEAFF
TGTGCCACCAGCAGGACAGGGGCTGCCGGCACTGAAGCTTTCTTT
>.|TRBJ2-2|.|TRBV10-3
CAIRQAPDTGELFF
TGTGCCATCAGACAGGCTCCGGACACCGGGGAGCTGTTTTTT
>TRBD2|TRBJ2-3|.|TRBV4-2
CASSQVSGGQADTQYF
TGTGCCAGCAGCCAAGTGTCGGGGGGGCAGGCAGATACGCAGTATTTT
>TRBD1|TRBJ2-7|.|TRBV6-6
CASSYRDRVGEQYF
TGTGCCAGCAGTTATCGGGACAGGGTGGGGGAGCAGTACTTC
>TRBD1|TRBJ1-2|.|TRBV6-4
CASSAPGQGYGYTF
TGTGCCAGCAGTGCCCCGGGACAGGGCTATGGCTACACCTTC
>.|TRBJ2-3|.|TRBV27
CASSLQSTDTQYF
TGTGCCAGCAGTTTACAAAGCACAGATACGCAGTATTTT
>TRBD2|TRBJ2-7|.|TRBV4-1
CASSRTSGGYYEQYF
TGCGCCAGCAGCCGGACTAGCGGGGGTTACTACGAGCAGTACTTC
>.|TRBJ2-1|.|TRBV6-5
CASSSGFYNEQFF
TGTGCCAGCAGCTCGGGATTTTACAATGAGCAGTTCTTC
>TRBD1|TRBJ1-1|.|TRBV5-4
CASSEHGTGRRDTEAFF
TGTGCCAGCAGCGAACATGGGACAGGCAGGCGGGACACTGAAGCTTTCTTT
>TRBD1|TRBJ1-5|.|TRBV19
CASSITSKRTGVHGNQPQHF
TGTGCCAGTAGTATAACTTCAAAGAGGACAGGGGTGCATGGCAATCAGCCCCAGCATTTT
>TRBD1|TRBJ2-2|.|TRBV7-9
CASSYTGGTGELFF
TGTGCCAGCAGTTATACAGGGGGGACCGGGGAGCTGTTTTTT
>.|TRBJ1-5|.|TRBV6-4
CASSKQVRVNQPQHF
TGTGCCAGCAGCAAACAGGTCAGGGTCAATCAGCCCCAGCATTTT
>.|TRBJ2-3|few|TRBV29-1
CSVEGAADTQYF
TGCAGCGTTGAGGGGGCGGCAGATACGCAGTATTTT
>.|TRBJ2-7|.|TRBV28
CASKTRRYEQYF
TGTGCCAGCAAAACCCGGAGGTACGAGCAGTACTTC
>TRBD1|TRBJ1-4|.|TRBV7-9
CSSSSGTVNEKLFF
TGTTCCAGCAGCTCCGGGACAGTGAATGAAAAACTGTTTTTT
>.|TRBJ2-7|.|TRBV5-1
CASSLDQGPYEQYF
TGCGCCAGCAGCTTGGATCAGGGTCCCTACGAGCAGTACTTC
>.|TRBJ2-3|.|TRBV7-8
CASSLTDGRDTQYF
TGTGCCAGCAGCCTTACAGACGGTCGTGATACGCAGTATTTT
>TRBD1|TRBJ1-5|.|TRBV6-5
CASTPRGQGNQPQHF
TGTGCCAGCACCCCAAGGGGGCAGGGGAATCAGCCCCAGCATTTT
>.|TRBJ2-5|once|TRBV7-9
CASRAGAVQETQYF
TGTGCCAGCAGGGCGGGGGCGGTACAAGAGACCCAGTACTTC
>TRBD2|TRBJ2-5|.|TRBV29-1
CSVEPLAGGRETQYF
TGCAGCGTTGAACCCCTGGCGGGGGGGCGAGAGACCCAGTACTTC
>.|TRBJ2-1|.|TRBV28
CASRGLSYNEQFF
TGTGCCAGCAGGGGGCTCTCCTACAATGAGCAGTTCTTC
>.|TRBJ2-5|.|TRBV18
CASSSSLSKETQYF
TGTGCCAGCTCATCCTCTCTATCCAAAGAGACCCAGTACTTC
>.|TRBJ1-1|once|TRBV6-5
CASRIDSRNTEAFF
TGTGCCAGCAGGATAGACTCTAGAAACACTGAAGCTTTCTTT
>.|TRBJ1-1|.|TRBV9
CASSTGGGTAFF
TGTGCCAGCAGCACCGGGGGGGGGACGGCTTTCTTT
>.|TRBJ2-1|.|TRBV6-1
CASSAGVAYNEQFF
TGTGCCAGCAGTGCAGGGGTCGCCTACAATGAGCAGTTCTTC